This T cell receptor (beta chain) was identified during a study of blood T cell repertoires in COVID-19. Across the whole study: Whether acute or convalescent, the COVID-19 samples came from the United States, Italy and Spain.

The count of this clone is one. In the original workflow: By means of reference gene primer amplification, nucleated cell counts were estimated. Some clones are missing from TCRdb's copy, which holds only in-frame ones; the method was immunoSEQ multiplex PCR. The V and J calls and the clone size are those of that table, but D and trimming were determined from the DNA. The data show around 82,000 clones, about nine tenths seen once. The sample taken for sequencing was peripheral blood. The origin of this receptor is a man in his sixties or seventies with active or convalescent COVID-19.

Here the CDR3 reads CASSQDKTGDQPQHF. CDR3 nucleotides: TGTGCCAGCAGCCAAGATAAAACAGGGGATCAGCCCCAGCATTTT. V and J are TRBV3-1 (or the pseudogene TRBV3-2) and TRBJ1-5; 7 bases are shared with TRBD1. The junction had 4 bases not matched to a gene; V was cut back by 0 bases and J by 5 bases. The CDR3 sequence is 15 residues long. The V gene's germline CDR1 is LGHDT and CDR2 YNNKEL (reference sequence).